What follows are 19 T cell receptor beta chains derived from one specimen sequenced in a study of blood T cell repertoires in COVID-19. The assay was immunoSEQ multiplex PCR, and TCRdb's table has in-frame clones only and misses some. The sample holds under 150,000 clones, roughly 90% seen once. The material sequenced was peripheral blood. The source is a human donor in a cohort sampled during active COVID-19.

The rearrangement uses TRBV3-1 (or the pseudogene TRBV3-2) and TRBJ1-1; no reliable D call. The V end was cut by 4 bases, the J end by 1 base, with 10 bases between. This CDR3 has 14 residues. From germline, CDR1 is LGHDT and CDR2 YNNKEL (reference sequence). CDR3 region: CASSLNGGNTEAFF. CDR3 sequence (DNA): TGTGCCAGCAGCCTCAATGGAGGGAACACTGAAGCTTTCTTT.

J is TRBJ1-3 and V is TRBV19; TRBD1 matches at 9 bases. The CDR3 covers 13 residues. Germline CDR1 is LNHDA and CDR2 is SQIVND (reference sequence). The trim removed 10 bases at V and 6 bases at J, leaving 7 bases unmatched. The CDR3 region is CATSRDRENTIYF. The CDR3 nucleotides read TGTGCCACTAGCCGGGACAGGGAAAACACCATATATTTT.

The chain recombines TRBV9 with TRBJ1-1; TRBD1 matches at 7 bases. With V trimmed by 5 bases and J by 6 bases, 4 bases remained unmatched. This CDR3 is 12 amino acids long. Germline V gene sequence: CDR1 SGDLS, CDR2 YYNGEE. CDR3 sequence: CASRTTGSEAFF. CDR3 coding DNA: TGTGCCAGCAGGACGACAGGGTCTGAAGCTTTCTTT.

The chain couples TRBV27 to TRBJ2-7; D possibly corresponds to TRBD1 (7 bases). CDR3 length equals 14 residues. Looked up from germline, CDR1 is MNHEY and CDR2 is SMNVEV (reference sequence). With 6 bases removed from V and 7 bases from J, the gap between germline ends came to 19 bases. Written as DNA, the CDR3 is TGTGCCAGCAGCAGGGGGGCTGGGGGTAGGGAGCAGTACTTC. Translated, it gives CASSRGAGGREQYF.

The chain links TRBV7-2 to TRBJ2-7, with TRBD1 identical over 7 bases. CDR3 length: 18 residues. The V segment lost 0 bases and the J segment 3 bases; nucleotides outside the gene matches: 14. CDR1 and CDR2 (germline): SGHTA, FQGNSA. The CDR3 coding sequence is TGTGCCAGCAGCTTAGCGACAGGGTTACTCTCTACTTTCTACGAGCAGTACTTC. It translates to CASSLATGLLSTFYEQYF.

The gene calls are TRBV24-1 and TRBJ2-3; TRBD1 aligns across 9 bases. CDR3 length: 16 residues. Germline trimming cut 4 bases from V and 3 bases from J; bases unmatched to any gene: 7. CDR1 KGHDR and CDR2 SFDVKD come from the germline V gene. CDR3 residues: CATSDTGTGRTDTQYF. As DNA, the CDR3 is TGTGCCACCAGTGACACTGGGACAGGGCGGACAGATACGCAGTATTTT.

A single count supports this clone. DNA for the CDR3: TGTGCCAGCTCACCACCCCTAGCATGGGGTGAGCAGTTCTTC. This sequence encodes CASSPPLAWGEQFF. The chain links TRBV18 to TRBJ2-1; maybe TRBD2 (5 bases). The V end lost 0 bases, the J end lost 9 bases, and 12 bases lay between the germline ends. Germline assignment: CDR1 KGHSH and CDR2 LQKENI. The CDR3 totals 14 residues.

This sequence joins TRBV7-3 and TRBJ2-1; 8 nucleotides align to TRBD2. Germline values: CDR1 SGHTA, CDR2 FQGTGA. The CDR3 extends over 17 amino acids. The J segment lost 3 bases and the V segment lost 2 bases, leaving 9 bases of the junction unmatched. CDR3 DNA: TGTGCCAGCAGCTTAGACTCGGGGGGGCCAGGCTACAATGAGCAGTTCTTC. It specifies CASSLDSGGPGYNEQFF.

CDR3 in DNA: TGTGCCAGCAGCGTAAGGAGGGACAGGAACTATGGCTACACCTTC. Residues: CASSVRRDRNYGYTF. V usage is TRBV9 and J usage is TRBJ1-2, with 8 positions matching TRBD1. Losses at the gene ends were 1 base for V and 2 bases for J; bases not matched to a gene: 4. Germline CDR1 is SGDLS and CDR2 is YYNGEE. This CDR3 comprises 15 residues. Full variable domain (rest looked up from reference TRBV9 and TRBJ1-2): DSGVTQTPKHLITATGQRVTLRCSPRSGDLSVYWYQQSLDQGLQFLIQYYNGEERAKGNILERFSAQQFPDLHSELNLSSLELGDSALYFCASSVRRDRNYGYTFGSGTRLTVV.

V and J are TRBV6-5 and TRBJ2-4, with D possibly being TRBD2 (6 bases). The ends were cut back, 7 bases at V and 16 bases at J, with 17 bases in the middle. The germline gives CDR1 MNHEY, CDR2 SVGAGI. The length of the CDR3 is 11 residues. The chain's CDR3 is CASKPGLTFYF. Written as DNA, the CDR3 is TGTGCCAGCAAACCGGGACTTACCTTCTACTTC.

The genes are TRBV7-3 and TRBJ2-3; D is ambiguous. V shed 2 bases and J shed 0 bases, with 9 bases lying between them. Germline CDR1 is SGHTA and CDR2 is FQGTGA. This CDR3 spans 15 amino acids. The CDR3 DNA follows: TGTGCCAGCAGCTTAGCGGATGCTAGCACAGATACGCAGTATTTT. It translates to CASSLADASTDTQYF.

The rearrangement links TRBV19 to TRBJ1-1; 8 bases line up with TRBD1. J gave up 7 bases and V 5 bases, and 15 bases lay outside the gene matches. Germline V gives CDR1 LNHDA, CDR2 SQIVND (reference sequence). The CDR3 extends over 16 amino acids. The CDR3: CASSLPGGSSSHEAFF. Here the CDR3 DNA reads TGTGCCAGTAGTCTTCCAGGGGGCTCTTCTTCCCATGAAGCTTTCTTT.

The CDR3 DNA is TGTGCCAGCAGTTTAACCGGGACTAGCGAGTTCTATGAGCAGTTCTTC. Its protein is CASSLTGTSEFYEQFF. This chain joins TRBV27 and TRBJ2-1; 10 nucleotides match TRBD2. The CDR3 is 16 residues long. With 2 bases clipped from V and 8 bases from J, the junction kept 9 bases outside the gene matches. Germline CDR1 is MNHEY and CDR2 is SMNVEV (reference sequence).

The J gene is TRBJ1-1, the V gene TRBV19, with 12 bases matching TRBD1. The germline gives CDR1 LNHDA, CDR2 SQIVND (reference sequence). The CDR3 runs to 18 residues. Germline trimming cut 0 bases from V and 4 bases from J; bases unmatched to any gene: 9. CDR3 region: CASSIDRGTGGVGTEAFF. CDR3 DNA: TGTGCCAGTAGTATAGATCGGGGGACAGGGGGCGTCGGCACTGAAGCTTTCTTT.

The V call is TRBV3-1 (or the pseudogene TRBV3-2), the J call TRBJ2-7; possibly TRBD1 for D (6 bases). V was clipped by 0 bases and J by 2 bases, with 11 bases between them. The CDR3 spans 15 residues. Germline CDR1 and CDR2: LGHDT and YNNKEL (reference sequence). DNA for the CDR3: TGTGCCAGCAGCCAAGATCTACAGGGAGCCTACGAGCAGTACTTC. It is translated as CASSQDLQGAYEQYF.

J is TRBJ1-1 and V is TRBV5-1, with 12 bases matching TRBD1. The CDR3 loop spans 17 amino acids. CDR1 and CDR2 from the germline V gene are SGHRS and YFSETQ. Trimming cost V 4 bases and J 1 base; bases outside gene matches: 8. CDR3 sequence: CASSPGTGGRWNTEAFF. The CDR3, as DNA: TGCGCCAGCAGCCCCGGGACAGGGGGCAGGTGGAACACTGAAGCTTTCTTT.

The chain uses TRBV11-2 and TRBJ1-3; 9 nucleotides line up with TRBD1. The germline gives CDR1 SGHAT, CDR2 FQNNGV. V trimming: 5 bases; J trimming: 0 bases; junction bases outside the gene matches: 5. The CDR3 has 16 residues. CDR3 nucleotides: TGTGCCAGCAGCCGCGGGGGACAGGGCTCTGGAAACACCATATATTTT. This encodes CASSRGGQGSGNTIYF.

CDR3 region: CAWKLQQNSPLHF. The DNA for the CDR3 is TGTGCCTGGAAGTTACAGCAAAATTCACCCCTCCACTTT. The chain combines TRBV30 with TRBJ1-6; D gene unclear. V was pared by 4 bases and J by 7 bases, with 11 bases between. The CDR3 extends over 13 amino acids. Germline V lookup: CDR1 GTSNPN, CDR2 SVGIG (reference sequence). Based on the CDR3 plus reference TRBV30 and TRBJ1-6, the full variable domain is SQTIHQWPATLVQPVGSPLSLECTVEGTSNPNLYWYRQAAGRGLQLLFYSVGIGQISSEVPQNLSASRPQDRQFILSSKKLLLSDSGFYLCAWKLQQNSPLHFGNGTRLTVT.

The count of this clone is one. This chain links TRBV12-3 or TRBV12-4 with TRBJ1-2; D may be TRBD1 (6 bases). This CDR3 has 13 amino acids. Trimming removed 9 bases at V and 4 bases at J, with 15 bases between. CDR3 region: CASNRDMSYGYTF. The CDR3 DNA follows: TGTGCCAGTAACAGGGACATGAGCTATGGCTACACCTTC.